Reported below is one T cell receptor (beta chain). No antigen is known for it. The data stem from a study of a mutant IDH1 vaccine in newly diagnosed glioma. Background on the study: Patients previously underwent radiotherapy, temozolomide, or both, and most underwent both.

This table comes from immunoSEQ multiplex PCR, and its TCRdb copy is limited to in-frame clones, with some not included. The sample holds 25,000 to 35,000 clones, 65% to 85% seen once. CDR1 is SGDLS and CDR2 is YYNGEE in the germline V gene. The CDR3 has 14 residues. V lost 2 bases and J 12 bases, leaving 18 bases between the germline ends. Sample time point: week 23, last vaccination. Every single dose of the vaccine, 300 ug of mutant IDH1 20-mer peptide, came with topical imiquimod. The astrocytomas were IDH1-mutant, ATRX-negative, and WHO grade 3 or 4. This chain uses TRBV9 with TRBJ2-1, with D perhaps assigned TRBD1 or TRBD2 (5 bases each). The receptor comes from a young woman with glioma. The sequencing used PBMCs, collected from a glioma patient whose treatment included an IDH1 peptide vaccine. This CDR3 reads CASSVEQIGTGQFF. The DNA of the CDR3 is TGTGCCAGCAGCGTGGAGCAAATCGGGACCGGGCAGTTCTTC.